The 3 T cell receptor beta chains in this list originate from one sample, sequenced in a study of CD8+CD57+ T cells in acquired aplastic anemia. The study profiled TCR beta VDJ and CDR3 using genomic DNA as template. TCRdb analysed the reads with MiXCR anew, one entry per CDR3 protein. Of under 350,000 distinct CDR3 sequences in the sample, approximately 55% were seen once. Specimen: sorted CD4+, CD8+, or CD8+CD57+ T cells (not recorded which) from PBMCs. These receptors were collected from a human donor with severe aplastic anemia or a healthy control (not recorded which).

This clonotype was observed a few times. V usage is TRBV7-3 and J usage is TRBJ1-2; D perhaps matches TRBD1 (5 bases). The CDR3 is made up of 15 amino acids. Germline V lookup: CDR1 SGHTA, CDR2 FQGTGA. V dropped 5 bases and J dropped 4 bases, with 17 bases sitting between them. CDR3 amino acids: CASSHGTGEGYGYTF. CDR3 nucleotide sequence: TGTGCCAGCAGCCACGGAACGGGGGAAGGCTATGGCTACACCTTC.

The chain couples TRBV7-2 to TRBJ2-1; D may be TRBD2 (6 bases). In germline, CDR1 is SGHTA, CDR2 FQGNSA. This CDR3 is built from 15 residues. The V gene lost 2 bases and the J gene lost 7 bases, with 15 bases spanning the gap. The CDR3: CASSLNQGGGNEQFF. CDR3 in DNA: TGTGCCAGCAGCTTAAATCAGGGAGGCGGAAATGAGCAGTTCTTC.

The rearrangement links TRBV20-1 to TRBJ2-7; no reliable D call. The CDR3 runs 11 residues. Germline values: CDR1 DFQATT, CDR2 SNEGSKA (reference sequence). The ends were cut back, 5 bases at V and 1 base at J, with 6 bases in the middle. The CDR3 DNA reads TGCAGTGCTGCACCTTCCTACGAGCAGTACTTC. The encoded protein is CSAAPSYEQYF.